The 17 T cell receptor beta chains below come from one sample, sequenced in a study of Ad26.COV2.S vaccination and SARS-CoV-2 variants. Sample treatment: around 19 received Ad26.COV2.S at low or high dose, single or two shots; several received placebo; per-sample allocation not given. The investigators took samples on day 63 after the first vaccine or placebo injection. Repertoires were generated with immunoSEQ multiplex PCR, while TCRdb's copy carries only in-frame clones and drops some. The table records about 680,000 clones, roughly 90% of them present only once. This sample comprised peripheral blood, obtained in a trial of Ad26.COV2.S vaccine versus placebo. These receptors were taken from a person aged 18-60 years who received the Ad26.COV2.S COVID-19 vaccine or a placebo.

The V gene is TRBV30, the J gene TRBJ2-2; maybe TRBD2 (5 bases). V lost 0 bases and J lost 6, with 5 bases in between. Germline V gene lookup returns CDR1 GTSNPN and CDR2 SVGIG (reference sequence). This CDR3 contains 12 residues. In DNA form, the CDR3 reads TGTGCCTGGAGTGTACTAGCCGGGGAGCTGTTTTTT. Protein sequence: CAWSVLAGELFF.

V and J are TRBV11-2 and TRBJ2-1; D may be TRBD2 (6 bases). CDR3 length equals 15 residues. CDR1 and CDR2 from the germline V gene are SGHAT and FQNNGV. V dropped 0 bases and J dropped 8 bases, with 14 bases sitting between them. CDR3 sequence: CASSLEEGRRDEQFF. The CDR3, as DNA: TGTGCCAGCAGCTTAGAGGAGGGGAGGCGTGATGAGCAGTTCTTC.

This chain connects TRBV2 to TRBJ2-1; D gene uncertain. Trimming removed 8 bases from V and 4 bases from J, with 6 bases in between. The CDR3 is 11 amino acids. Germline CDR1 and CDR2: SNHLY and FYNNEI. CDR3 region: CASRPYNEQFF. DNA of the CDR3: TGTGCCAGCCGGCCTTACAATGAGCAGTTCTTC.

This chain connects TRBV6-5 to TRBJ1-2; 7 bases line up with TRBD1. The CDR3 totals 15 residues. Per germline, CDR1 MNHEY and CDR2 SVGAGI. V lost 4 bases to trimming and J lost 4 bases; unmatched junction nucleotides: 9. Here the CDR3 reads CASSSPGQRTYGYTF. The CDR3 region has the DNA TGTGCCAGCAGTTCCCCGGGACAGCGCACCTATGGCTACACCTTC.

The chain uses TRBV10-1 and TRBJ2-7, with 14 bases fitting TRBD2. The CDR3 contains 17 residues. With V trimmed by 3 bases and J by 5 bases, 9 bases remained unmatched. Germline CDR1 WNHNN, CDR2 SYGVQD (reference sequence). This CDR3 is CASSEVGTSGSKDEQYF. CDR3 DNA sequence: TGCGCCAGCAGTGAAGTTGGGACTAGCGGGAGCAAGGACGAGCAGTACTTC.

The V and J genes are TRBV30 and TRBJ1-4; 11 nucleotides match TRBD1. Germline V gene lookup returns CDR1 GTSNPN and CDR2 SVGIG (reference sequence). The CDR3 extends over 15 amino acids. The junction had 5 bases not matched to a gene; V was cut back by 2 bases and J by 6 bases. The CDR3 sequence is CAWSMRTGGYEKLFF. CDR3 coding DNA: TGTGCCTGGAGTATGCGGACAGGGGGCTATGAAAAACTGTTTTTT.

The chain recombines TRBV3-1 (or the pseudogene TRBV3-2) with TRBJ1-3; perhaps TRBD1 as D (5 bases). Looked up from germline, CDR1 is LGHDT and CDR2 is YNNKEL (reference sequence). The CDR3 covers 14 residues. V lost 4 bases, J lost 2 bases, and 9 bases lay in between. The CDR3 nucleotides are TGTGCCAGCAGCCTCGGGGGTACTGGAAACACCATATATTTT. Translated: CASSLGGTGNTIYF.

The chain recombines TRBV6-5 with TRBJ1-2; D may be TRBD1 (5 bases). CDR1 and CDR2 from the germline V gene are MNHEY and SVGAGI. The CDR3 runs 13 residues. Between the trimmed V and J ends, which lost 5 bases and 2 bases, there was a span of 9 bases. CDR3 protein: CASSPRANYGYTF. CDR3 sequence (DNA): TGTGCCAGCAGTCCCAGGGCCAACTATGGCTACACCTTC.

The CDR3: CASSFRRGGELFF. Written as DNA, the CDR3 is TGTGCCAGCAGCTTTCGACGGGGCGGGGAGCTGTTTTTT. J is TRBJ2-2 and V is TRBV7-9; weak D call: TRBD2 (5 bases). This CDR3 spans 13 amino acids. Germline loops: CDR1 SEHNR, CDR2 FQNEAQ (reference sequence). Trimming removed 3 bases from V and 7 bases from J, with 9 bases in between.

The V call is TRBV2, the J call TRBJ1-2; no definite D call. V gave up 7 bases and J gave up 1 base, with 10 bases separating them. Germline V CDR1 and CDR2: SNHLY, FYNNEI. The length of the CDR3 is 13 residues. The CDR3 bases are TGTGCCAGCACCGGAGGGTATAACTATGGCTACACCTTC. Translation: CASTGGYNYGYTF.

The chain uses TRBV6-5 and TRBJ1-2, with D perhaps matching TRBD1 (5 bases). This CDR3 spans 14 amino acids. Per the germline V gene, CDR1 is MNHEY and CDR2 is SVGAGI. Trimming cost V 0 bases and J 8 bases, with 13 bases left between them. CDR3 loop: CASSYSDSVGGYTF. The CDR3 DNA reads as TGTGCCAGCAGTTACTCCGACAGTGTTGGGGGCTACACCTTC.

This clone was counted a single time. This CDR3 reads CATSEGKIETQYF. In nucleotides, the CDR3 is TGTGCCACCAGTGAGGGTAAAATAGAGACCCAGTACTTC. The chain uses TRBV24-1 and TRBJ2-5, with D unclear. The CDR3 runs to 13 residues. From germline, CDR1 is KGHDR and CDR2 SFDVKD. V lost 4 bases to trimming and J lost 4 bases, with 9 bases between them.

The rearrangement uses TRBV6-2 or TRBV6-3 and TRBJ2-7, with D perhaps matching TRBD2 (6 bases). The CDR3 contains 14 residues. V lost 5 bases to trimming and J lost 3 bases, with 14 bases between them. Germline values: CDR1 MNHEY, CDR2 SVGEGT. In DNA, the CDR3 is TGTGCCAGCAGTCAGGGCGGGGACCTCTACGAGCAGTACTTC. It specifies CASSQGGDLYEQYF.

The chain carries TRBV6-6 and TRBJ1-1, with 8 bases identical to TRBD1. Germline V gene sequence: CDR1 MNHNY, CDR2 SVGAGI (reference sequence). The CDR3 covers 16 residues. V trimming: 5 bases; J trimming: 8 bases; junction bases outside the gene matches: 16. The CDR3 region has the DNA TGTGCCAGCAGTCAACGACAGGGGCAAGCCCTCGAAGAAGCTTTCTTT. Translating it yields CASSQRQGQALEEAFF.

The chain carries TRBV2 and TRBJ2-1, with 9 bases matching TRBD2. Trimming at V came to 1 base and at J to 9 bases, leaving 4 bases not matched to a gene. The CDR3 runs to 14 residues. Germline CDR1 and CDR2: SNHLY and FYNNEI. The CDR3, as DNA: TGTGCCAGCAGTGAAGTGCGGGAGGGCCGTGAGCAGTTCTTC. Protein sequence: CASSEVREGREQFF.

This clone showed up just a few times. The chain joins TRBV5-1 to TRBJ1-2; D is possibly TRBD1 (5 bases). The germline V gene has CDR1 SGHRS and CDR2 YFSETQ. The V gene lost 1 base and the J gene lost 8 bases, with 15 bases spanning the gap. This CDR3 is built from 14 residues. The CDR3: CASSLSPGEGGYTF. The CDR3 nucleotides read TGCGCCAGCAGCTTGTCGCCGGGGGAAGGGGGCTACACCTTC.

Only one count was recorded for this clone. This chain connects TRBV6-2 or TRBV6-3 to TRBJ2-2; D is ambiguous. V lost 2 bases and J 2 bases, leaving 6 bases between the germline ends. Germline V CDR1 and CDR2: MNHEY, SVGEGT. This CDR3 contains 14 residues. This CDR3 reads CASSYGVNTGELFF. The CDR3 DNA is TGTGCCAGCAGTTACGGGGTTAACACCGGGGAGCTGTTTTTT.